The 9 T cell receptor beta chains reported below all come from one sample, sequenced in a study of CD8 T cells in ankylosing spondylitis (dated by TCRdb to about 2017). Results the study describes overall, beyond this receptor: Blood from ankylosing spondylitis patients appeared to be characterized by a TCR beta motif made up of several highly homologous amino acid variants.

Their recognized antigens are unknown. The library was prepared using 5' RACE. For sequencing, an Illumina HiSeq 2500 was employed. TCRdb itself trimmed the public reads at Q25 with fastp, ran MiXCR and retained productive beta chains. Every CDR3 protein is listed once, alongside the most common genes and DNA of its rows. In this sample the table shows roughly 300,000 distinct CDR3 sequences, 8% of which occur a single time. The top ten clonotypes cover less than 15% of the sample. The sample comprised blood, either unsorted or a sorted T cell fraction (not recorded which). Receptor source: a male donor with ankylosing spondylitis.

This chain connects TRBV20-1 to TRBJ2-5; D may be TRBD2 (6 bases). The CDR3 extends over 12 amino acids. Germline V lookup: CDR1 DFQATT, CDR2 SNEGSKA (reference sequence). The V end was cut by 8 bases, the J end by 2 bases, with 12 bases between. Here the CDR3 reads CSPRGKQETQYF. DNA of the CDR3: TGCAGTCCTCGGGGGAAACAAGAGACCCAGTACTTC.

CDR3 region: CATSDFNGGAYEQYF. The CDR3 DNA is TGTGCCACCAGTGATTTTAACGGGGGAGCCTACGAGCAGTACTTC. The chain joins TRBV24-1 to TRBJ2-7; tentatively, D is TRBD2 (6 bases). This CDR3 region has 15 residues. V was clipped by 1 base and J by 2 bases, with 11 bases between them. Germline CDR1 KGHDR, CDR2 SFDVKD.

This clonotype was counted only a few times. The chain carries TRBV29-1 and TRBJ1-6, with D possibly matching TRBD1 (5 bases). Per germline, CDR1 SQVTM and CDR2 ANQGSEA. The CDR3 length is 14 residues. The V end was cut by 7 bases, the J end by 8 bases, with 18 bases between. The CDR3 loop reads CSDTGTLTDSPLHF. The DNA for the CDR3 is TGCAGCGACACCGGGACCCTAACGGATTCACCCCTCCACTTT.

The rearrangement joins TRBV20-1 to TRBJ2-3, with D possibly being TRBD1 (5 bases). V lost 7 bases and J lost 0, with 11 bases in between. Germline assignment: CDR1 DFQATT and CDR2 SNEGSKA (reference sequence). The CDR3 covers 13 residues. The CDR3 region is CSVLGASTDTQYF. The CDR3 DNA sequence: TGCAGTGTCCTAGGGGCTAGCACAGATACGCAGTATTTT.

Only a few counts were recorded for this clonotype. The genes are TRBV7-2 and TRBJ2-3, with 7 bases matching TRBD1. Germline CDR1 is SGHTA and CDR2 is FQGNSA. This CDR3 has 15 amino acids. V gave up 5 bases and J gave up 4 bases; unmatched junction bases: 9. This CDR3 reads CASSTKTGSPDTQYF. CDR3 nucleotides: TGTGCCAGCAGCACCAAGACAGGGTCCCCAGATACGCAGTATTTT.

This clonotype was seen only once. The rearrangement uses TRBV5-4 and TRBJ2-3; TRBD2 agrees at 9 bases. The CDR3 length is 14 residues. V shed 3 bases and J 4 bases; nucleotides not matched to a gene: 3. Looked up from germline, CDR1 is SGHNT and CDR2 is YYREEE (reference sequence). CDR3 loop: CASSSQREADTQYF. CDR3 in DNA: TGTGCCAGCAGCTCCCAGCGGGAGGCAGATACGCAGTATTTT.

This clonotype was picked up many times. V gene TRBV6-1 combines with J gene TRBJ2-1; D unresolved. Deletions cut 6 bases from V and 5 bases from J, with 17 bases between. Germline lookup yields CDR1 MNHNS and CDR2 SASEGT. This CDR3 has 15 residues. The CDR3 DNA is TGTGCCAGCAGCCTCCTACCGAGTATGAACAATGAGCAGTTCTTC. It specifies CASSLLPSMNNEQFF.

This sequence joins TRBV12-3 or TRBV12-4 and TRBJ2-1; D is possibly TRBD2 (5 bases). Trimming cost V 7 bases and J 12 bases, with 22 bases left between them. The CDR3 consists of 14 residues. The CDR3 DNA reads TGTGCCAGCACCCGGACCCGGACTCTTACCTTGCAGTTCTTC. Residues: CASTRTRTLTLQFF.

J is TRBJ2-3 and V is TRBV5-1, with TRBD1 matching 8 bases. Germline loops: CDR1 SGHRS, CDR2 YFSETQ. V gave up 4 bases and J gave up 2 bases; unmatched junction bases: 12. The CDR3 covers 17 residues. CDR3 residues: CASSRGLTGDYTDTQYF. CDR3 coding DNA: TGCGCCAGCAGCAGGGGTTTGACAGGGGATTACACAGATACGCAGTATTTT.